The source of this T cell receptor (beta chain) is a study of T cell responses to AZD1222 COVID-19 vaccine (dated by TCRdb to the early 2020s). Regarding the research as a whole: A total of 230 or so trial participants underwent TCR sequencing, of whom 200 to 220 received two doses of AZD1222 and some 26 received two doses of the MenACWY control vaccine. Trial participants were enrolled by age into subgroups of 18-55, 56-69 and 70-plus years, and roughly 160, 29 and 62 TCR-sequenced participants, respectively, were included in these subgroups.

Of note for this clone: Its antigen has not been determined. Base qualities are not recorded, but no much larger clone differs from it by a single base.

The germline V end is reduced by 3 bases and the J end by 1 base; junction bases left unmatched: 0. The CDR3 contains 14 residues, cysteine and phenylalanine counted. Only the CDR3 portion is preserved as DNA: 42 bases, with reading frame beginning at the first base. CDR1 MDHEN and CDR2 SYDVKM are derived from the germline V gene. The time point tag for this specimen amounts to: about 28 days (+/-7) after the second vaccine dose. AZD1222 recipients given second doses at about 4 weeks or at about 12 weeks were pooled, since spike-specific TCR depth and breadth were not found to differ between the two schedules. Vaccinee samples came from UK trials COV001 and COV002, including a single-blind randomized controlled phase 2/3 trial of AZD1222 (ChAdOx1 nCoV-19) in healthy adults. Trial participant PBMC samples were collected at day 0 and day 28 after the second dose for TCRbeta chain sequencing. The full study reports these points: No day 14 peak-response samples were available, so repertoires were characterized only after the peak T cell response. CD4 TCRs associated with the vaccine covered the entire spike protein, and the dominant responses were in regions 160-218 and 743-854. A significant rise in spike-specific TCR breadth and depth was observed after two AZD1222 doses relative to day 0 and relative to MenACWY recipients. Participants were mostly white British and included more females than males, and it was suggested by the authors that clonal diversity may have been underestimated. Reportedly, close to half of the unique spike-specific TCRs recognized epitopes lying outside the regions that are mutated in the B.1.351 and B.1.1.7 variants. Conclusions about previously exposed vaccinees were limited because only six AZD1222 recipients were SARS-CoV-2 seropositive at baseline. The 56-69-year group was small, and its depth increase did not reach significance, likely because of low power.

The CDR3 regions of human TCRbeta chains were analyzed by immunosequencing. The published analysis was carried out like this. Repertoire TCRs were matched against a reference library of SARS-CoV-2-specific TCRs generated with the MIRA antigen-specificity platform. Breadth was defined as the fraction of unique TCRs that were SARS-CoV-2-associated. Depth was defined as the fraction of total T cells that were SARS-CoV-2-associated. Using the MIRA data, each spike-specific TCR was mapped to the spike region that the TCR reacts to and placed in a CD4 or CD8 class. Log10-transformed breadth and depth values were compared by one-way ANOVA with Sidak's multiple comparisons tests. Imported from immuneACCESS, the table was reduced by TCRdb to in-frame sequences with V and J called. These copies leave out some clones; in studies compared against another copy, an unresolved V gene accounts for under half, and the cause of the remainder is not known. The V and J calls and clone size come from that table; D and trimming were worked out from the DNA. This sample comprises 80,000 to 85,000 clones, 91% of them detected only once. Of the sample, about 8% is held by the ten largest clones.

The sequences come from peripheral blood, collected 28 days after the second AZD1222 dose. The chain was built from TRBV28 and TRBJ2-1; the central 7 bases match TRBD2. The sequence was obtained from an adult who received the AZD1222 COVID-19 vaccine. In nucleotide form, the sequence is TGTGCCAGCAGTTTCGGGGGGTCCTACAATGAGCAGTTCTTC. The resulting protein is CASSFGGSYNEQFF.